This T cell receptor beta chain stems from a study of OX40 agonist ivuxolimab in advanced cancers. This CDR3 is built from 14 residues. CDR1 is MNHEY and CDR2 is SVGAGI in the germline V gene. With 5 bases clipped from V and 1 base from J, the junction kept 3 bases outside the gene matches. As regards this clone: Antigen: not known.

Study-level findings and limits: Clonal expansion was seen in CD4+ and CD8+ blood T cells by week 6 at 0.1 to 3.0 mg/kg.

The data were produced by immunoSEQ multiplex PCR, yet TCRdb's version contains in-frame clones alone and is incomplete. The data show roughly 100,000 clones, with under 95% seen just once and 3% to 4% held by the top ten. Sequencing used CD4+ or CD8+ T cells sorted from blood, obtained in a trial of the OX40 agonist ivuxolimab. The sequence was collected from an adult with an advanced solid tumor such as melanoma, head and neck, liver or kidney cancer. The gene calls are TRBV6-5 and TRBJ2-5; 8 nucleotides line up with TRBD1. The CDR3 nucleotides are TGTGCCAGCAGTAGACAGGGGTCCCAAGAGACCCAGTACTTC. Its protein is CASSRQGSQETQYF.